The clone carrying this T cell receptor beta chain turned up a few times. Per germline, CDR1 SGDLS and CDR2 YYNGEE. This CDR3 region has 15 residues. V was pared by 0 bases and J by 3 bases, with 9 bases between. Seattle patients were enrolled while actively infected and followed longitudinally. This entry is derived from a study of blood T cell repertoires in COVID-19. Overall study context: Italy, Spain and the United States were the sources of the convalescent and acute COVID-19 samples.

Sequencing was performed with immunoSEQ multiplex PCR; in TCRdb, only in-frame clones are kept and a portion is missing. The sample carries approximately 230,000 clones, 70% to 90% recorded once. This receptor was identified in a woman aged 25 to 39 with COVID-19, enrolled during active disease. Specimen: peripheral blood. The chain joins TRBV9 to TRBJ2-2; D perhaps matches TRBD1 (5 bases). The CDR3 region has the DNA TGTGCCAGCAGCGTAGTGCAGGGTCACACCGGGGAGCTGTTTTTT. Translating gives CASSVVQGHTGELFF.